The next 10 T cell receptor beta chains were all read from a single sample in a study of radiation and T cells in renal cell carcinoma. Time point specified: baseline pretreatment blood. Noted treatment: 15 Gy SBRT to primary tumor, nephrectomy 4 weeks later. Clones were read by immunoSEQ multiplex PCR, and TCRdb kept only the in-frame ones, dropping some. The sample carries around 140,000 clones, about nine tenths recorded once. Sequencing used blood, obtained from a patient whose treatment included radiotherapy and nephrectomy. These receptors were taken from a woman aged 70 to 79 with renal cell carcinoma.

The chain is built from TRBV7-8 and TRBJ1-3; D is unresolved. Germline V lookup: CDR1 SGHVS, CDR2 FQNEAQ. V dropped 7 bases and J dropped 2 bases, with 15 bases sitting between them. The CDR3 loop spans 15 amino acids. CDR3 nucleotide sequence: TGTGCCAGCACCCAAGGCGGGCTAACTGGAAACACCATATATTTT. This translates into CASTQGGLTGNTIYF.

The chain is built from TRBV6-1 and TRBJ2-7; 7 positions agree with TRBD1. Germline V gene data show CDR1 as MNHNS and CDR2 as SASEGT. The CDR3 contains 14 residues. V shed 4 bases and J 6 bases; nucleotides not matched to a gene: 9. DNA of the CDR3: TGTGCCAGCAGTGGGCCGACAGGGATCTCCGAGCAGTACTTC. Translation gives CASSGPTGISEQYF.

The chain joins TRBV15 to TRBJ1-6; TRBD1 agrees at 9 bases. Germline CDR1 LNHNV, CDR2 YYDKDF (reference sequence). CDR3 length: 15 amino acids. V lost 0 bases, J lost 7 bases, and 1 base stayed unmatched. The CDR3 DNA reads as TGTGCCACCAGCAGAGAAGACAGGGGGAATTCACCCCTCCACTTT. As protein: CATSREDRGNSPLHF.

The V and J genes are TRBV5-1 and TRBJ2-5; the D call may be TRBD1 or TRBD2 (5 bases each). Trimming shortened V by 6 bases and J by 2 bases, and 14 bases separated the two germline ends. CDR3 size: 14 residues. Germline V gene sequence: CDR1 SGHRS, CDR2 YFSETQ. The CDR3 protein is CASKRGAGQETQYF. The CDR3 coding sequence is TGCGCCAGCAAGCGAGGGGCAGGGCAAGAGACCCAGTACTTC.

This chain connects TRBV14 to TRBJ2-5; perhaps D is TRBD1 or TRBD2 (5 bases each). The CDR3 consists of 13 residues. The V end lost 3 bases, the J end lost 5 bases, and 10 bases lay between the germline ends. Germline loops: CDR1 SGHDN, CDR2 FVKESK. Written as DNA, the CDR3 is TGTGCCAGCAGCCAGGTGGGGGTGGAGACCCAGTACTTC. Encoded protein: CASSQVGVETQYF.

CDR3 region: CASSVSGTGGLSRNNEQFF. CDR3 DNA sequence: TGTGCCAGCAGCGTCTCCGGGACAGGGGGTCTCAGTAGGAACAATGAGCAGTTCTTC. The chain couples TRBV9 to TRBJ2-1, with 11 bases that match TRBD1. V lost 2 bases to trimming and J lost 5 bases; unmatched junction nucleotides: 15. This CDR3 comprises 19 residues. The germline CDR1 and CDR2 sequences are SGDLS and YYNGEE. The full variable domain, in which reference TRBV9 and TRBJ2-1 provide the parts outside the CDR3, is DSGVTQTPKHLITATGQRVTLRCSPRSGDLSVYWYQQSLDQGLQFLIQYYNGEERAKGNILERFSAQQFPDLHSELNLSSLELGDSALYFCASSVSGTGGLSRNNEQFFGPGTRLTVL.

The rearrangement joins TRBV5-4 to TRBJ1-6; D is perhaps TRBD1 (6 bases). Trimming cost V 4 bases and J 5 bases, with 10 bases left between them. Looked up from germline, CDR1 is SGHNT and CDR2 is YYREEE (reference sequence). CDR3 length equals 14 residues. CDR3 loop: CASSRTGNNSPLHF. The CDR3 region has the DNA TGTGCCAGCAGCCGAACAGGGAATAATTCACCCCTCCACTTT.

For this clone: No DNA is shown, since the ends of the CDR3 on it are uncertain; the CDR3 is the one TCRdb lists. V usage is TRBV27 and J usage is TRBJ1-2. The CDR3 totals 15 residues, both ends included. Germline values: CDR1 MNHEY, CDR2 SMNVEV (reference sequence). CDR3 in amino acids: CASSTSNWGKSGYTF.

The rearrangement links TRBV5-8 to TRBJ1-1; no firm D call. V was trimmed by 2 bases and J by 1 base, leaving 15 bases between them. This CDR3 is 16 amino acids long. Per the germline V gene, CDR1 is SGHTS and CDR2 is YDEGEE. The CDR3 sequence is CASSFFSTTTNTEAFF. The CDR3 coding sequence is TGTGCCAGCAGCTTCTTTTCGACAACGACGAACACTGAAGCTTTCTTT. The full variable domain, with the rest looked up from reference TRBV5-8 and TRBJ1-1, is EAGVTQSPTHLIKTRGQQATLRCSPISGHTSVYWYQQALGLGLQFLLWYDEGEERNRGNFPPRFSGRQFPNYSSELNVNALELEDSALYLCASSFFSTTTNTEAFFGQGTRLTVV.

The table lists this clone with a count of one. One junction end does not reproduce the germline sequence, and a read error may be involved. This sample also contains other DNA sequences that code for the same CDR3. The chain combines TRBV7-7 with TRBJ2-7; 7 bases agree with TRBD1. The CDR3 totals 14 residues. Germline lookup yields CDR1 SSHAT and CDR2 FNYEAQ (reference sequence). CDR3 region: CASSLAQGLYEQYF. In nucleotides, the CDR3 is TGTGCTAGCAGCTTAGCACAGGGGTTGTACGAGCAGTACTTC.